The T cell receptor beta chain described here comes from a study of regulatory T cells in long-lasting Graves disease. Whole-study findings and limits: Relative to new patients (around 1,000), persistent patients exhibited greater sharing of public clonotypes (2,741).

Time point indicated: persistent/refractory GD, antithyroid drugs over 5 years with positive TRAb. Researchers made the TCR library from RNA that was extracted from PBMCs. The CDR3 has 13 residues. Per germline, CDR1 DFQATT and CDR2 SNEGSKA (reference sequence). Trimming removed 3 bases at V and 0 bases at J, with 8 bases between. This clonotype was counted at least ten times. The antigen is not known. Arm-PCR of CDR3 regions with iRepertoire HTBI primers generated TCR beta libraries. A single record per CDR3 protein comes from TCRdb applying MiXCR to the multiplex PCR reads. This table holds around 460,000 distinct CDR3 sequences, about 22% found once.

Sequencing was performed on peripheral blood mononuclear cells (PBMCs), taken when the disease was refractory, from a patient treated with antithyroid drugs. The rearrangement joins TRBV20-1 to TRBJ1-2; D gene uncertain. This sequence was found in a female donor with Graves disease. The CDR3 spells CSARDGTNYGYTF. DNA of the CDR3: TGCAGTGCTAGGGACGGAACTAACTATGGCTACACCTTC.